The entry below describes one T cell receptor (beta chain). This specimen belongs to a study of T cell changes during pregnancy in multiple sclerosis. Repertoires were generated with immunoSEQ multiplex PCR, while TCRdb's copy carries only in-frame clones and drops some. Among around 60,000 clones, about 93% were seen once, and the ten largest hold less than 3.5%. Germline loops: CDR1 MNHEY, CDR2 SVGAGI. The CDR3 consists of 15 residues. Trimming took off 2 bases at V and 4 bases at J, with 12 bases between the two ends. Sequenced here: peripheral blood, sampled in the third trimester of pregnancy. The receptor comes from a female donor in good health, enrolled as a control in a pregnancy study. The chain has TRBV6-5 and TRBJ1-5; the D gene is possibly TRBD1 (5 bases). In DNA form, the CDR3 reads TGTGCCAGCAGTTACGGGTGGTCAGGGAATCAGCCCCAGCATTTT. It encodes CASSYGWSGNQPQHF.